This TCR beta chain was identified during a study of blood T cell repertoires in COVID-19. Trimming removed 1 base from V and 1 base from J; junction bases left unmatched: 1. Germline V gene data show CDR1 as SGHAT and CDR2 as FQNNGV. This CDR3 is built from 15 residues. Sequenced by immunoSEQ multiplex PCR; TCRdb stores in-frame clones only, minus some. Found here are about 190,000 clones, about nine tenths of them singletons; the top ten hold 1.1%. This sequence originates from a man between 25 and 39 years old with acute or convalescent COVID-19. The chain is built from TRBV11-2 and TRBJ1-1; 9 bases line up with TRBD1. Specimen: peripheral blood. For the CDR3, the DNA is TGTGCCAGCAGCTTAGGGGACAGGGCGAACACTGAAGCTTTCTTT. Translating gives CASSLGDRANTEAFF. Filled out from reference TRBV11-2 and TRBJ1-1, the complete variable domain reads EAGVAQSPRYKIIEKRQSVAFWCNPISGHATLYWYQQILGQGPKLLIQFQNNGVVDDSQLPKDRFSAERLKGVDSTLKIQPAKLEDSAVYLCASSLGDRANTEAFFGQGTRLTVV.